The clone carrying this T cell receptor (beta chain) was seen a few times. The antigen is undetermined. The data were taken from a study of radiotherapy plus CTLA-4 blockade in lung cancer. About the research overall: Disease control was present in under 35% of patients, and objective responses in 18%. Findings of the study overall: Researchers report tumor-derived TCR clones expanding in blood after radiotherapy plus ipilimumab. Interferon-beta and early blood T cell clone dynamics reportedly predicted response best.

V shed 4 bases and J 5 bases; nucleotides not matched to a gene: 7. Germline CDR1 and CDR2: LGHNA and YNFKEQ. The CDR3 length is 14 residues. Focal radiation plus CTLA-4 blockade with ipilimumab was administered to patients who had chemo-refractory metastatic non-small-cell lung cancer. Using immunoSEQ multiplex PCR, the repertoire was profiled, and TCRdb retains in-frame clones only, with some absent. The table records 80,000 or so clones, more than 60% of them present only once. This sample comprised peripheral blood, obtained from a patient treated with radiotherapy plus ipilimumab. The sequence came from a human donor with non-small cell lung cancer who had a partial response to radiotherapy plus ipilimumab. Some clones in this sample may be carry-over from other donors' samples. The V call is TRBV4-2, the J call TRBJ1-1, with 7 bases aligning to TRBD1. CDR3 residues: CASSRRSGGTEAFF. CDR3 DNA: TGTGCCAGCAGCCGCCGCTCAGGGGGGACTGAAGCTTTCTTT.